This T cell receptor beta chain was identified during a study of Ad26.COV2.S vaccination and SARS-CoV-2 variants. Treatment defined: about 20 received Ad26.COV2.S at low or high dose, single or two shots; about 5 received placebo; per-sample allocation not given. It was on day 63 after the first vaccine or placebo injection that samples were taken. Expressing Wuhan-strain SARS-CoV-2 spike, an Ad26 vector served as the vaccine. Sequencing used immunoSEQ multiplex PCR; TCRdb keeps in-frame clones, though not all of them. Counted here are around 310,000 clones, under 90% occurring once; the ten biggest clones make up roughly 6%. Points from the study as a whole: Comparable non-spike TCR breadth was observed in vaccine and placebo recipients.

Only a few counts were recorded for this clone. Its specificity is not known. The CDR3 covers 15 residues. The V and J ends lost 3 bases and 3 bases respectively, with 12 bases between them. The germline CDR1 and CDR2 sequences are SGHAT and FQNNGV. This receptor was identified in a person aged 18 to 65 who received the Ad26.COV2.S COVID-19 vaccine or a placebo. The gene calls are TRBV11-2 and TRBJ1-3, with D possibly being TRBD1 (5 bases). Sample: peripheral blood, taken in a trial of Ad26.COV2.S vaccine versus placebo. The CDR3 is CASSFYSGFGNTIYF. The CDR3 nucleotides are TGTGCCAGCAGCTTTTATTCAGGGTTTGGAAACACCATATATTTT. The whole variable domain, remainder taken from reference TRBV11-2 and TRBJ1-3, is EAGVAQSPRYKIIEKRQSVAFWCNPISGHATLYWYQQILGQGPKLLIQFQNNGVVDDSQLPKDRFSAERLKGVDSTLKIQPAKLEDSAVYLCASSFYSGFGNTIYFGEGSWLTVV.